This TCR beta chain was observed in a study of blood T cell repertoires in COVID-19. Study-wide background: The United States, Italy and Spain were the sources of the acute and convalescent COVID-19 samples. PBMCs, B-cell-depleted T cells, or T cells provided the cDNA or gDNA that made up the material.

Profiling relied on immunoSEQ multiplex PCR, and the TCRdb table lists in-frame clones only, not all of them. In the table there are more than 95,000 clones, about 74% of which are singletons. V was clipped by 3 bases and J by 7 bases, with 12 bases between them. Germline-derived CDR1 and CDR2 are SGHTA and FQGNSA. CDR3 length: 13 residues. The receptor was isolated from a man between 65 and 85 years old with acute or convalescent COVID-19. The chain couples TRBV7-2 to TRBJ1-1; D is perhaps TRBD1 (6 bases). Sequenced sample: peripheral blood. The CDR3 DNA sequence: TGTGCCAGCAGCTTTAGGACAGACCTTGAAGCTTTCTTT. Translated, it gives CASSFRTDLEAFF.